Presented here are 10 T cell receptor beta chains from one specimen sequenced in a study of radiotherapy plus CTLA-4 blockade in lung cancer. Using immunoSEQ multiplex PCR, the repertoire was profiled, and TCRdb retains in-frame clones only, with some absent. The sample lists 55,000 to 85,000 clones; approximately 76% were seen once. Specimen: peripheral blood, collected from a patient treated with radiotherapy plus ipilimumab. Receptor source: a human donor with non-small cell lung cancer whose response to radiotherapy plus ipilimumab could not be evaluated. Some clones in this sample may be carry-over from other donors' samples.

This clone was counted between two and nine times. The chain carries TRBV5-1 and TRBJ2-1; D ambiguous. The CDR3 spans 16 residues. V lost 4 bases, J lost 5 bases, and 19 bases lay in between. Germline assignment: CDR1 SGHRS and CDR2 YFSETQ. Here the CDR3 reads CASSGPSVGANNEQFF. The CDR3 DNA reads as TGCGCCAGCAGCGGGCCCTCAGTAGGCGCGAACAATGAGCAGTTCTTC.

V is TRBV29-1 and J is TRBJ2-7, with D possibly being TRBD1 (5 bases). The V end was cut by 4 bases, the J end by 2 bases, with 9 bases between. CDR1 is SQVTM, CDR2 ANQGSEA, per germline. The CDR3 loop spans 12 amino acids. The CDR3 coding sequence is TGCAGCGTTGGCGCAGGGCCCTACGAGCAGTACTTC. The encoded protein is CSVGAGPYEQYF.

The chain combines TRBV7-9 with TRBJ1-2, with 7 bases aligning to TRBD1. V dropped 4 bases and J dropped 4; count of bases not matched to a gene: 9. Germline V gene sequence: CDR1 SEHNR, CDR2 FQNEAQ (reference sequence). The CDR3 is made up of 15 amino acids. In nucleotides, the CDR3 is TGTGCCAGCAGCTCCGACAGGGAGCCTTTCTATGGCTACACCTTC. Its translation: CASSSDREPFYGYTF. The variable domain in full, completed from reference TRBV7-9 and TRBJ1-2, reads DTGVSQNPRHKITKRGQNVTFRCDPISEHNRLYWYRQTLGQGPEFLTYFQNEAQLEKSRLLSDRFSAERPKGSFSTLEIQRTEQGDSAMYLCASSSDREPFYGYTFGSGTRLTVV.

This chain joins TRBV4-3 and TRBJ2-7, with a weak D call TRBD1 (6 bases). Germline V gene sequence: CDR1 LGHNA, CDR2 YSLEER. V was shortened by 1 base and J by 3 bases, with 13 bases between the two germline ends. The CDR3 has 15 residues. This CDR3 is CASSQVLEGDYEQYF. The CDR3 region has the DNA TGCGCCAGCAGCCAAGTCCTCGAGGGGGACTACGAGCAGTACTTC.

This chain joins TRBV19 and TRBJ1-3; no reliable D call. This CDR3 region has 15 residues. Germline CDR1 reads LNHDA; CDR2 reads SQIVND (reference sequence). V was clipped by 0 bases and J by 1 base, with 7 bases between them. The CDR3 DNA is TGTGCCAGTAGTATAGACGCAGGTTCTGGAAACACCATATATTTT. Amino acids: CASSIDAGSGNTIYF.

V usage is TRBV5-1 and J usage is TRBJ1-1; 10 bases fit TRBD1. With V trimmed by 2 bases and J by 5 bases, 3 bases remained unmatched. This CDR3 region has 14 residues. The germline gives CDR1 SGHRS, CDR2 YFSETQ. This chain's CDR3 is CASSFPGQGTEAFF. The CDR3 bases are TGCGCCAGCAGCTTCCCGGGACAGGGGACTGAAGCTTTCTTT.

This clone was found a few times. The V gene is TRBV5-4, the J gene TRBJ2-1; D remains unclear. Trimming removed 4 bases from V and 4 bases from J, with 9 bases in between. This CDR3 spans 13 amino acids. Germline V gene lookup returns CDR1 SGHNT and CDR2 YYREEE (reference sequence). The CDR3 nucleotides are TGTGCCAGCAGCACCACCACATACAATGAGCAGTTCTTC. Translation: CASSTTTYNEQFF.

The chain's CDR3 is CASRPGQLSYEQYF. The CDR3 region has the DNA TGTGCCAGCCGACCGGGACAGCTTTCCTACGAGCAGTACTTC. The V gene is TRBV27, the J gene TRBJ2-7, with 7 bases matching TRBD1. Germline CDR1 MNHEY, CDR2 SMNVEV (reference sequence). This CDR3 is built from 14 residues. V was clipped by 8 bases and J by 1 base; unmatched bases: 8.

Here the CDR3 DNA reads TGCAGCGCCCGAGTTGGGGGCAACTATGGCTACACCTTC. Translation: CSARVGGNYGYTF. J is TRBJ1-2 and V is TRBV29-1; perhaps TRBD1 as D (6 bases). The ends were cut back, 7 bases at V and 2 bases at J, with 14 bases in the middle. In germline, CDR1 is SQVTM, CDR2 ANQGSEA. This CDR3 comprises 13 residues.

This clone was found a few times. The chain uses TRBV19 and TRBJ1-1; a possible D gene is TRBD1 (5 bases). Per germline, CDR1 LNHDA and CDR2 SQIVND (reference sequence). Between the trimmed V and J ends, which lost 3 bases and 5 bases, there was a span of 19 bases. The CDR3 has 16 residues. In DNA, the CDR3 is TGTGCCAGTAGTATGGCCGGGGCCTCCGGGAGGACTGAAGCTTTCTTT. Translated, it gives CASSMAGASGRTEAFF.